The 27 T cell receptor beta chains presented below share a single source sample, sequenced in a study of T-cell memory formation after mild COVID-19. MiXCR was run by TCRdb on the 5' RACE reads, yielding one entry per CDR3 protein. Seen here are 200,000 or so distinct CDR3 sequences, approximately 16% observed once, and the top ten hold about 2.4%. Source material: PBMCs or a T cell subset sorted from them (not recorded which). All receptors derive from an adult woman who had mild COVID-19 (a few samples of this study predate the infection). Cell type and time point are not known.

The chain links TRBV4-2 to TRBJ1-1, with a possible D match to TRBD1 (6 bases). This CDR3 is built from 15 residues. The ends were cut back, 0 bases at V and 6 bases at J, with 14 bases in the middle. CDR1 is LGHNA and CDR2 is YNFKEQ in the germline V gene. The CDR3 DNA reads TGTGCCAGCAGCCAAGATTGGGGGGGGCGCGCTGAAGCTTTCTTT. Translation: CASSQDWGGRAEAFF.

The V call is TRBV7-9, the J call TRBJ2-1; TRBD2 aligns across 8 bases. V was pared by 4 bases and J by 0 bases, with 8 bases of the junction left unmatched. The CDR3 is made up of 17 amino acids. Germline CDR1 is SEHNR and CDR2 is FQNEAQ (reference sequence). For the CDR3, the DNA is TGTGCCAGCAGCTCGGGCCTACTAGCGGACTCCTACAATGAGCAGTTCTTC. Translated, it gives CASSSGLLADSYNEQFF. The variable domain in full, with the rest retrieved from reference TRBV7-9 and TRBJ2-1, is DTGVSQNPRHKITKRGQNVTFRCDPISEHNRLYWYRQTLGQGPEFLTYFQNEAQLEKSRLLSDRFSAERPKGSFSTLEIQRTEQGDSAMYLCASSSGLLADSYNEQFFGPGTRLTVL.

This clonotype was detected many times. The chain is built from TRBV15 and TRBJ2-1, with unresolved D. The CDR3 runs to 17 residues. Looked up from germline, CDR1 is LNHNV and CDR2 is YYDKDF (reference sequence). Trimming pared 0 bases from V and 0 bases from J, leaving 12 bases between. CDR3 region: CATSRDLAHSSYNEQFF. In DNA form, the CDR3 reads TGTGCCACCAGCAGAGATTTAGCCCATAGCTCCTACAATGAGCAGTTCTTC.

A few counts support this clonotype. An end of the junction does not agree with germline; a read error may underlie this. The rearrangement links TRBV5-1 to TRBJ2-5; 11 bases agree with TRBD2. From germline, CDR1 is SGHRS and CDR2 YFSETQ. The length of the CDR3 is 13 residues. In DNA, the CDR3 is TGCGCCAGCAGCTCAGGGACTAGCGGAGGTCATCACTTC. This codes for CASSSGTSGGHHF.

This clonotype was picked up many times. This sequence joins TRBV11-1 and TRBJ1-1; tentative D call: TRBD1 (6 bases). Germline CDR1 and CDR2: SGHAT and FQDESV (reference sequence). The ends were cut back, 1 base at V and 3 bases at J, with 12 bases in the middle. The CDR3 consists of 15 residues. This chain's CDR3 is CASSLGWGPDTEAFF. In DNA form, the CDR3 reads TGTGCCAGCAGCTTAGGTTGGGGGCCTGACACTGAAGCTTTCTTT.

This clonotype was observed a handful of times. The chain carries TRBV20-1 and TRBJ1-6, with 7 bases that match TRBD1. This CDR3 has 16 amino acids. V lost 1 base, J lost 7 bases, and 10 bases stayed unmatched. Per the germline V gene, CDR1 is DFQATT and CDR2 is SNEGSKA (reference sequence). CDR3 region: CSARVGSGGLNSPLHF. The CDR3 coding sequence is TGCAGTGCTAGAGTAGGGTCAGGGGGACTCAATTCACCCCTCCACTTT.

The chain carries TRBV19 and TRBJ1-4; D is undetermined. Trimming stripped 5 bases from V and 4 bases from J, with 14 bases between. CDR3 length equals 15 residues. CDR1 LNHDA and CDR2 SQIVND come from the germline V gene (reference sequence). CDR3 protein: CASSFAGVLNEKLFF. The CDR3 nucleotides read TGTGCCAGTAGTTTTGCAGGCGTGCTTAATGAAAAACTGTTTTTT.

Ten or more counts support this clonotype. V and J are TRBV29-1 and TRBJ2-1, with 7 bases aligning to TRBD2. The trim removed 4 bases at V and 3 bases at J, leaving 3 bases unmatched. Germline V gene lookup returns CDR1 SQVTM and CDR2 ANQGSEA. CDR3 length equals 13 residues. The CDR3 protein is CSVGPGGYNEQFF. CDR3 sequence (DNA): TGCAGCGTTGGCCCGGGGGGCTACAATGAGCAGTTCTTC.

The gene calls are TRBV9 and TRBJ2-5; D might be TRBD1 (6 bases). Between the trimmed V and J ends, which lost 0 bases and 5 bases, there was a span of 23 bases. The CDR3 totals 18 residues. Germline V gene data show CDR1 as SGDLS and CDR2 as YYNGEE. The CDR3 nucleotides read TGTGCCAGCAGCGTAGGCCAAATAACAGGTGGGGGCAAGGAGACCCAGTACTTC. Its translation: CASSVGQITGGGKETQYF.

The chain is built from TRBV14 and TRBJ1-2, with D hard to call. Germline V lookup: CDR1 SGHDN, CDR2 FVKESK. This CDR3 is built from 12 residues. Trimming took 4 bases from V and 13 from J, leaving 16 bases between them. CDR3 sequence: CASSPRASAGTF. The CDR3 DNA reads TGTGCCAGCAGCCCCCGGGCTTCCGCGGGCACCTTC.

V and J are TRBV29-1 and TRBJ2-7; 11 bases map to TRBD2. This CDR3 contains 17 residues. The germline V gene has CDR1 SQVTM and CDR2 ANQGSEA. V trimming: 7 bases; J trimming: 0 bases; junction bases outside the gene matches: 14. The CDR3, as DNA: TGCAGCGCTCGGGTGCTAGCGGGAGGACTCAGCTCCTACGAGCAGTACTTC. This codes for CSARVLAGGLSSYEQYF.

V gene TRBV6-4 combines with J gene TRBJ1-5; D gene uncertain. Trimming left V 11 bases short and J 6 bases short, with 8 bases between. This CDR3 contains 10 residues. Per germline, CDR1 MRHNA and CDR2 SNTAGT. CDR3 bases: TGTGCCCGCCATTGTCAGCCCCAGCATTTT. It specifies CARHCQPQHF.

The J gene is TRBJ1-2, the V gene TRBV25-1; 9 bases map to TRBD1. Losses at the gene ends were 1 base for V and 3 bases for J; bases not matched to a gene: 12. The CDR3 has 18 residues. In germline, CDR1 is MGHDK, CDR2 SYGVNS. Here the CDR3 reads CASSELGGTGSLYYGYTF. CDR3 DNA: TGTGCCAGCAGTGAATTGGGGGGGACAGGGTCCCTTTACTATGGCTACACCTTC.

This rearrangement joins TRBV4-2 to TRBJ2-3; D may be TRBD2 (5 bases). Trimming stripped 6 bases from V and 0 bases from J, with 13 bases between. Per the germline V gene, CDR1 is LGHNA and CDR2 is YNFKEQ. The CDR3 extends over 15 amino acids. The DNA for the CDR3 is TGTGCCAGCAGGGTCGTTAGCGCGAGCACAGATACGCAGTATTTT. Encoded protein: CASRVVSASTDTQYF.

This chain joins TRBV24-1 and TRBJ2-3; 7 bases align to TRBD2. Trimming at V came to 4 bases and at J to 0 bases, leaving 6 bases not matched to a gene. CDR1 KGHDR and CDR2 SFDVKD come from the germline V gene. The CDR3 has 16 amino acids. The CDR3 region has the DNA TGTGCCACCAGTGACTCACTTAGCGGGAGCACAGATACGCAGTATTTT. This codes for CATSDSLSGSTDTQYF.

This clonotype was detected a few times. V gene TRBV6-2 or TRBV6-3 combines with J gene TRBJ2-5, with D possibly called TRBD1 or TRBD2 (6 bases each). Trimming cost V 8 bases and J 5 bases, with 21 bases left between them. The length of the CDR3 is 15 residues. Germline V gene sequence: CDR1 MNHEY, CDR2 SVGEGT. CDR3 sequence: CASRGPDPGRETQYF. The CDR3 DNA reads as TGTGCCAGCCGGGGGCCGGACCCCGGTCGGGAGACCCAGTACTTC.

This clonotype has just a few counts. V gene TRBV12-3 or TRBV12-4 combines with J gene TRBJ1-1; possible D gene TRBD1, 6 bases. V was cut by 6 bases and J by 0 bases, with 11 bases left in between. This CDR3 is built from 14 residues. CDR3 protein: CASSLSGVNTEAFF. The DNA for the CDR3 is TGTGCCAGCAGCCTTTCAGGGGTGAACACTGAAGCTTTCTTT.

This chain uses TRBV12-3 or TRBV12-4 with TRBJ2-2; 10 bases map to TRBD2. The CDR3 has 19 residues. The ends lost 2 bases at V and 7 bases at J; junction bases unmatched: 16. CDR3 in amino acids: CASSLPNAGLAGVGGELFF. The CDR3 coding sequence is TGTGCCAGCAGTTTACCCAATGCCGGGCTAGCGGGAGTAGGCGGGGAGCTGTTTTTT.

The sample holds a few counts of this clonotype. The chain has TRBV7-6 and TRBJ2-3, with D perhaps TRBD1 (5 bases). CDR3 length: 17 amino acids. Trimming took 1 base from V and 1 from J, leaving 15 bases between them. Looked up from germline, CDR1 is SGHVS and CDR2 is FNYEAQ. The DNA of the CDR3 is TGTGCCAGCAGCTTAGATGGTGGGGCTTTAGGCACAGATACGCAGTATTTT. The encoded protein is CASSLDGGALGTDTQYF.

V usage is TRBV4-3 and J usage is TRBJ2-2; TRBD1 matches at 9 bases. CDR1 and CDR2 from the germline V gene are LGHNA and YSLEER. Trimming at V came to 3 bases and at J to 2 bases, leaving 4 bases not matched to a gene. This CDR3 is built from 16 residues. DNA of the CDR3: TGCGCCAGCAGCCAGGGGACAGGGATCAACACCGGGGAGCTGTTTTTT. Its translation: CASSQGTGINTGELFF.

The chain recombines TRBV7-2 with TRBJ2-6; no firm D call. V lost 5 bases, J lost 8 bases, and 13 bases lay in between. The CDR3 has 14 amino acids. Germline CDR1 is SGHTA and CDR2 is FQGNSA. The CDR3 sequence: CASSHTLGPNVLTF. CDR3 bases: TGTGCCAGCAGCCATACCCTAGGGCCCAACGTCCTGACTTTC.

In its sample, this clonotype was seen many times. The V call is TRBV10-3, the J call TRBJ1-3; unclear D gene. V lost 5 bases, J lost 0 bases, and 14 bases lay in between. The CDR3 extends over 16 amino acids. Germline assignment: CDR1 ENHRY and CDR2 SYGVKD. CDR3 amino acids: CAISTAQSHSGNTIYF. The CDR3 nucleotides read TGTGCCATCAGTACCGCACAGTCCCACTCTGGAAACACCATATATTTT.

The CDR3 DNA reads as TGTGCCAGCAGTTCCAGTCTGGGCACTGAAGCTTTCTTT. It encodes CASSSSLGTEAFF. This rearrangement joins TRBV27 to TRBJ1-1; D gene unclear. This CDR3 has 13 residues. Trimming cost V 4 bases and J 4 bases, with 10 bases left between them. CDR1 MNHEY and CDR2 SMNVEV come from the germline V gene (reference sequence).

V is TRBV5-4 and J is TRBJ2-5; the match to TRBD1 covers 11 bases. CDR3 length equals 16 residues. The V and J ends lost 3 bases and 5 bases, in that order; junction bases with no gene match: 9. Germline assignment: CDR1 SGHNT and CDR2 YYREEE (reference sequence). CDR3 loop: CASSSWTGGAAETQYF. The DNA of the CDR3 is TGTGCCAGCAGCTCTTGGACAGGGGGCGCCGCGGAGACCCAGTACTTC.

This clonotype was counted between two and nine times. The rearrangement links TRBV24-1 to TRBJ1-5; no firm D call. Trimming cost V 7 bases and J 10 bases, with 7 bases left between them. Germline V gives CDR1 KGHDR, CDR2 SFDVKD. The CDR3 runs to 10 residues. CDR3 protein: CATRPPPQHF. The CDR3, as DNA: TGTGCCACCAGGCCCCCACCCCAGCATTTT.

This clonotype appeared a few times. The rearrangement links TRBV30 to TRBJ1-2; D gene unclear. Germline CDR1 GTSNPN, CDR2 SVGIG (reference sequence). Trimming took 0 bases from V and 8 from J, leaving 19 bases between them. The CDR3 has 15 residues. The CDR3 is CAWSVQSAAVNGYTF. In nucleotides, the CDR3 is TGTGCCTGGAGTGTACAATCGGCAGCGGTAAACGGCTACACCTTC.

The rearrangement uses TRBV20-1 and TRBJ2-7, with D possibly matching TRBD1 (6 bases). V gave up 3 bases and J gave up 7 bases, with 25 bases separating them. CDR1 is DFQATT and CDR2 is SNEGSKA in the germline V gene (reference sequence). The CDR3 totals 16 residues. The CDR3 coding sequence is TGCAGTGCTAGGAGACCTCAGACAGGCCGTCAGGGTGAGCAGTACTTC. Translated: CSARRPQTGRQGEQYF.